This T cell receptor (beta chain) was sequenced during a study of radiotherapy plus CTLA-4 blockade in lung cancer. Study context: Objective responses arose in 18% of patients, and under 40% experienced disease control. Study observations and caveats: After radiotherapy and ipilimumab, tumor-derived clones expanded in peripheral blood.

Sequencing used immunoSEQ multiplex PCR; TCRdb keeps in-frame clones, though not all of them. The sample has approximately 72,000 clones; roughly 80% are singletons. This clone was seen only a few times. No antigen is known for it. V gave up 4 bases and J gave up 1 base, with 15 bases separating them. Germline assignment: CDR1 KGHSH and CDR2 LQKENI. The CDR3 spans 16 residues. With ipilimumab providing CTLA-4 blockade, focal radiation was administered to patients who had chemo-refractory metastatic non-small-cell lung cancer. The receptor was isolated from a human donor with non-small cell lung cancer who had a complete response to radiotherapy plus ipilimumab. The sample consisted of peripheral blood, taken from a patient treated with radiotherapy plus ipilimumab. V is TRBV18 and J is TRBJ2-3, with a possible D match to TRBD2 (5 bases). CDR3 sequence: CASSRFSGSGTDTQYF. The CDR3, as DNA: TGTGCCAGCTCACGATTTTCGGGGAGCGGCACAGATACGCAGTATTTT.